This T cell receptor (beta chain) is drawn from a study of T cell repertoires in cytomegalovirus infection. About the study: Well-studied HLA-B-restricted epitopes and recently identified HLA-C-restricted epitopes of CMV were both used in the study. Both a matching HLA type and CMV infection were indicated by public TCR beta signatures.

This CDR3 spans 16 amino acids. V lost 6 bases to trimming and J lost 1 base, with 16 bases between them. Germline V gene data show CDR1 as MDHEN and CDR2 as SYDVKM. Study results and caveats: Identification of carriers of CMV plus the relevant HLA was performed using cumulative public TCR beta family frequency.

TCRdb redid the calling of the reads with MiXCR, one entry per CDR3 protein. In the table there are fewer than 1,000,000 distinct CDR3 sequences, around a third of which are singletons. This clonotype appeared a few times. Its target is unknown. This chain connects TRBV28 to TRBJ1-5; maybe TRBD1 (6 bases). The receptor comes from a human donor in good health (CMV status not recorded). Some clones in this sample may be carry-over from other donors' samples. Sequenced material: cultured CD8+ T cells from PBMCs, taken from culture after CMV antigen stimulation. Written as DNA, the CDR3 is TGTGCCAGCAGGCCACCACAGGGTGGGAGCAATCAGCCCCAGCATTTT. Protein sequence: CASRPPQGGSNQPQHF.